Given below is one T cell receptor beta chain in context. Its antigen is unknown. TCRdb's table, derived via immunoSEQ multiplex PCR, lists solely in-frame clones and lacks some. The sample has 85,000 to 130,000 clones; over 90% are singletons. The sample is drawn from a study of T cell responses to AZD1222 COVID-19 vaccine. Study at large: Second-dose recipients at about 4 or about 12 weeks were treated as one pooled group.

Study-level findings and limits: Baseline testing showed seropositivity in only six or seven AZD1222 recipients. Among the donors, most were white British and more were female, and clonal diversity was possibly underestimated.

The CDR3 runs 13 residues. Trimming removed 6 bases at V and 2 bases at J, with 9 bases between. From germline, CDR1 is LGHNT and CDR2 FRNRAP. The sequence was obtained from an adult in good health. Specimen: peripheral blood, collected on day 0 of AZD1222 vaccination. The chain has TRBV12-5 and TRBJ2-3; D gene unclear. The CDR3 region has the DNA TGTGCTAGTGGCAGATCTTACACAGATACGCAGTATTTT. This codes for CASGRSYTDTQYF.